This TCR beta chain was observed in a study of cytomegalovirus exposure and HLA in healthy donors. Per germline, CDR1 SGHTA and CDR2 FQGNSA. V shed 4 bases and J 6 bases; nucleotides not matched to a gene: 16. The CDR3 totals 18 residues. The PCR made use of 60 Vbeta and 13 Jbeta primers. This table comes from immunoSEQ multiplex PCR, and its TCRdb copy is limited to in-frame clones, with some not included. Among approximately 110,000 clones listed, nearly 75% were seen once. This clone appeared a few times. The rearrangement uses TRBV7-2 and TRBJ2-1, with 9 bases aligning to TRBD1. The sequenced sample consisted of PBMCs. The source is a man younger than 45 in good health and CMV-seropositive. The CDR3 sequence: CASSYYSGRDRAVNEQFF. The CDR3 DNA sequence: TGTGCCAGCAGCTATTATTCTGGACGGGACAGGGCGGTCAATGAGCAGTTCTTC.